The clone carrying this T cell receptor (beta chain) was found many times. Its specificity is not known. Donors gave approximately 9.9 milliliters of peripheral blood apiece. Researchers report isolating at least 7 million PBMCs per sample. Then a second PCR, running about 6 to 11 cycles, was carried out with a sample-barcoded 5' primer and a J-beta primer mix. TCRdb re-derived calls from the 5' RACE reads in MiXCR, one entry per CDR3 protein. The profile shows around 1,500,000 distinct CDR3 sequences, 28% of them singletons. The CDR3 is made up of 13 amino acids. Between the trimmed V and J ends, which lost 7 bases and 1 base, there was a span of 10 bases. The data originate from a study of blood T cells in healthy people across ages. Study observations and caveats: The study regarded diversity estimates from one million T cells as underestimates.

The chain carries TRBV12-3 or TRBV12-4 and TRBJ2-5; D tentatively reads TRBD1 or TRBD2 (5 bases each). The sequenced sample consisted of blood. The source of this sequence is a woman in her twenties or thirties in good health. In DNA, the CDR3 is TGTGCCAGCAAGAGGGGTGTCCAAGAGACCCAGTACTTC. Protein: CASKRGVQETQYF.